This TCR beta chain was identified in a study of CD8 T cells in ankylosing spondylitis (dated by TCRdb to about 2017). Describing the broader study: T cell receptor beta repertoires were profiled in healthy donors and ankylosing spondylitis patients so that disease-linked TCR variants could be found. The full study cohort comprised 20 to 25 ankylosing spondylitis patients and about a hundred healthy donors. Samples of peripheral blood were taken, and for ankylosing spondylitis patients, synovial fluid was collected as well. Overall study outcomes, separate from this receptor: The disease-linked clones had a CD8+ phenotype and were found at relatively low frequencies in peripheral blood. Some motif variants were previously reported in synovial fluid and blood of reactive arthritis patients, suggesting common disease-initiation mechanisms. According to the report, matched synovial fluid samples from ankylosing spondylitis patients were significantly enriched for the disease-linked clones. A TCR beta motif of fewer than 10 highly homologous amino acid variants appeared characteristic of blood from ankylosing spondylitis patients.

Remarks on this clonotype: No cognate antigen has been identified for it. The record has no base qualities; no much larger clone is one base away.

The CDR3 starts with the cysteine, ends with the phenylalanine, and has 14 residues. CDR3 DNA is the only sequence kept; it has 42 bases, read in frame from the first base. CDR1 SNHLY and CDR2 FYNNEI were looked up in the germline V gene. Trimming at the junction amounts to 6 bases on V and 5 bases on J, and the germline ends lie 13 bases apart. Sequencing used an Illumina HiSeq 2500. TCR beta libraries were prepared by quantitative 5'-RACE with molecular barcodes. The paper's data handling went like this. A new computational method, built on a probabilistic model of VDJ rearrangement, was used to identify disease-linked TCR variants. TCRdb handled the public reads itself, with Q25 trimming in fastp and clone calling in MiXCR, and kept productive beta chains. Merged by CDR3 protein, the rows form single entries marked with the most common genes and DNA. The V and J calls were determined by TCRdb, not by the authors. This sample is represented by about 500,000 distinct CDR3 sequences; about 5% of them were singletons. Of the sample, roughly 3.2% falls within the top ten clones.

Sequenced material: blood, either unsorted or a sorted T cell fraction (not recorded which). Recombination connected TRBV2 to TRBJ2-2; the D gene assignment is ambiguous. This clonotype originated in a male donor with ankylosing spondylitis. CDR3 reads: CASRVQRKTGELFF. Read as DNA, the sequence is TGTGCCAGCAGAGTACAAAGGAAGACCGGGGAGCTGTTTTTT.